One and the same sample provided the 20 T cell receptor beta chains below, sequenced in a study of OX40 agonist ivuxolimab in advanced cancers. Here immunoSEQ multiplex PCR was the method, and the copy in TCRdb shows in-frame clones only, minus some. This repertoire shows approximately 28,000 clones, roughly 80% found once; its top ten account for roughly a sixth. The specimen comprised CD4+ or CD8+ T cells sorted from blood, sampled in a trial of the OX40 agonist ivuxolimab. The receptors were gathered from an adult with an advanced solid tumor such as melanoma, head and neck, liver or kidney cancer.

The CDR3 bases are TGTGCCACCAGCGCGGGGGGACGGATCTACGAGCAGTACTTC. Its translation: CATSAGGRIYEQYF. J is TRBJ2-7 and V is TRBV15, with 8 bases fitting TRBD2. Looked up from germline, CDR1 is LNHNV and CDR2 is YYDKDF (reference sequence). Unmatched junction bases numbered 6, after V lost 5 bases and J lost 3 bases. The CDR3 sequence is 14 residues long. The full variable domain, rest sourced from reference TRBV15 and TRBJ2-7, is DAMVIQNPRYQVTQFGKPVTLSCSQTLNHNVMYWYQQKSSQAPKLLFHYYDKDFNNEADTPDNFQSRRPNTSFCFLDIRSPGLGDTAMYLCATSAGGRIYEQYFGPGTRLTVT.

V and J are TRBV9 and TRBJ2-1, with 7 positions matching TRBD1. CDR1 and CDR2 from the germline V gene are SGDLS and YYNGEE. The CDR3 loop spans 16 amino acids. Unmatched junction bases numbered 15, after V lost 4 bases and J lost 8 bases. In DNA form, the CDR3 reads TGTGCCAGCAGCATGGCACGGGACAGAAGTGAGGATGAGCAGTTCTTC. Translated: CASSMARDRSEDEQFF.

The CDR3 DNA follows: TGTGCCAGCAGCGTAGCTCCAGCGGGGGGCCCCACAGATACGCAGTATTTT. Translated: CASSVAPAGGPTDTQYF. The V call is TRBV9, the J call TRBJ2-3; the match to TRBD2 covers 9 bases. This CDR3 is built from 17 residues. CDR1 is SGDLS and CDR2 is YYNGEE in the germline V gene. V was pared by 0 bases and J by 2 bases, with 7 bases of the junction left unmatched.

For the CDR3, the DNA is TGCGCCAGCAGTGACCTCCGGGACATCAGCAATCAGCCCCAGCATTTT. Encoded protein: CASSDLRDISNQPQHF. The J gene is TRBJ1-5, the V gene TRBV10-2, with D tentatively TRBD1 (6 bases). Trimming left V 3 bases short and J 1 base short, with 13 bases between. Germline CDR1 and CDR2: WSHSY and SAAADI. This CDR3 comprises 16 residues.

This chain links TRBV6-1 with TRBJ2-7; TRBD2 matches 13 bases. Per the germline V gene, CDR1 is MNHNS and CDR2 is SASEGT. The CDR3 is made up of 15 amino acids. V lost 1 base and J lost 4; bases outside the gene matches: 1. This CDR3 reads CASSEGTSGSYEQYF. The CDR3 bases are TGTGCCAGCAGTGAAGGGACTAGCGGGAGTTACGAGCAGTACTTC.

The chain links TRBV5-1 to TRBJ2-1; 9 nucleotides align to TRBD1. The V segment lost 4 bases and the J segment 4 bases; nucleotides outside the gene matches: 6. The CDR3 totals 15 residues. Per germline, CDR1 SGHRS and CDR2 YFSETQ. In nucleotides, the CDR3 is TGCGCCAGCAGCACCGGGACAGGGATTTACAATGAGCAGTTCTTC. Amino acids: CASSTGTGIYNEQFF.

The J gene is TRBJ2-3, the V gene TRBV27; D not resolved. Trimming left V 3 bases short and J 6 bases short, with 13 bases between. The CDR3 is 14 residues long. CDR1 MNHEY and CDR2 SMNVEV come from the germline V gene (reference sequence). The CDR3 region has the DNA TGTGCCAGCAGTTTCGGCGGAACTTTGGATACGCAGTATTTT. Translation gives CASSFGGTLDTQYF.

This clone came up a few times. The rearrangement links TRBV13 to TRBJ1-3, with unresolved D. The germline V and J ends were trimmed by 0 bases and 3 bases, with 15 bases remaining between them. This CDR3 has 17 amino acids. Germline CDR1 is PRHDT and CDR2 is FYEKMQ (reference sequence). CDR3 in DNA: TGTGCCAGCAGCTTAGGCCTAAGGGCAGCCGGTGGAAACACCATATATTTT. Amino acids: CASSLGLRAAGGNTIYF.

The V and J genes are TRBV6-5 and TRBJ2-7; possible D gene TRBD2, 5 bases. Trimming shortened V by 5 bases and J by 3 bases, and 17 bases separated the two germline ends. The length of the CDR3 is 15 residues. The germline V gene encodes CDR1 MNHEY and CDR2 SVGAGI. As DNA, the CDR3 is TGTGCCAGCAGTGCCCGACTAATACCTAACTACGAGCAGTACTTC. This codes for CASSARLIPNYEQYF.

The chain employs TRBV6-6 and TRBJ2-7, with TRBD2 matching 7 bases. This CDR3 has 14 amino acids. After removal of 6 bases from V and 0 bases from J, the junction contained 5 bases not matched to a gene. Germline V gene lookup returns CDR1 MNHNY and CDR2 SVGAGI (reference sequence). In DNA, the CDR3 is TGTGCCAGCAGCGCCGGGACTAACTCCTACGAGCAGTACTTC. It specifies CASSAGTNSYEQYF.

The chain employs TRBV6-1 and TRBJ1-1; TRBD1 matches at 10 bases. V lost 10 bases, J lost 5 bases, and 4 bases stayed unmatched. The CDR3 is 12 amino acids. Germline V gives CDR1 MNHNS, CDR2 SASEGT. The chain's CDR3 is CATRTGGTEAFF. For the CDR3, the DNA is TGTGCCACCCGGACAGGGGGGACTGAAGCTTTCTTT.

By sample fraction, this clone is medium-sized. This sequence joins TRBV14 and TRBJ2-7; tentative D call: TRBD1 (5 bases). CDR3 length equals 15 residues. Between the trimmed V and J ends, which lost 0 bases and 5 bases, there was a span of 14 bases. Germline CDR1 and CDR2: SGHDN and FVKESK. The CDR3 region has the DNA TGTGCCAGCAGCCAAGATCGGACAATGGGCGACGAGCAGTACTTC. This encodes CASSQDRTMGDEQYF.

The chain links TRBV6-5 to TRBJ2-5; D remains unclear. The V and J ends lost 6 bases and 6 bases respectively, with 11 bases between them. The CDR3 spans 12 residues. CDR1 is MNHEY, CDR2 SVGAGI, per germline. The CDR3, as DNA: TGTGCCAGCAGCCATCTGGACCAGACCCAGTACTTC. Translated, it gives CASSHLDQTQYF.

This clone has a single count. The chain uses TRBV27 and TRBJ2-3, with D possibly matching TRBD2 (6 bases). V was trimmed by 4 bases and J by 7 bases, leaving 15 bases between them. CDR1 is MNHEY and CDR2 is SMNVEV in the germline V gene (reference sequence). This CDR3 has 14 amino acids. This CDR3 is CASSSEPRGNTQYF. In DNA, the CDR3 is TGTGCCAGCAGTTCCGAACCCCGGGGGAATACGCAGTATTTT.

The chain employs TRBV7-2 and TRBJ2-2; D gene ambiguous. The CDR3 is 15 residues long. V lost 5 bases and J 5 bases, leaving 15 bases between the germline ends. CDR1 and CDR2 (germline): SGHTA, FQGNSA. The CDR3 reads CASSPTGPLTGELFF. The CDR3 region has the DNA TGTGCCAGCAGCCCGACCGGGCCTTTGACCGGGGAGCTGTTTTTT. Using reference TRBV7-2 and TRBJ2-2 for the parts outside the CDR3, the full variable domain is GAGVSQSPSNKVTEKGKDVELRCDPISGHTALYWYRQSLGQGLEFLIYFQGNSAPDKSGLPSDRFSAERTGGSVSTLTIQRTQQEDSAVYLCASSPTGPLTGELFFGEGSRLTVL.

The J gene is TRBJ1-2, the V gene TRBV6-5, with 8 bases identical to TRBD1. Germline CDR1 MNHEY, CDR2 SVGAGI. V dropped 11 bases and J dropped 7; count of bases not matched to a gene: 15. The CDR3 consists of 14 residues. The CDR3 DNA is TGTGCCGTCGACAGGGGAGGGGGCGGGGGTGGCTACACCTTC. Its translation: CAVDRGGGGGGYTF.

This clone was seen a few times. The V gene is TRBV7-8, the J gene TRBJ1-5; D remains ambiguous. CDR1 and CDR2 from the germline V gene are SGHVS and FQNEAQ. This CDR3 is built from 16 residues. Trimming left V 2 bases short and J 0 bases short, with 11 bases between. This chain's CDR3 is CASSLFGEYSNQPQHF. CDR3 DNA sequence: TGTGCCAGCAGCTTATTCGGCGAGTATAGCAATCAGCCCCAGCATTTT.

The V call is TRBV11-2, the J call TRBJ2-1; 11 positions agree with TRBD2. The CDR3 loop spans 17 amino acids. Germline CDR1 is SGHAT and CDR2 is FQNNGV. V was clipped by 0 bases and J by 2 bases; unmatched bases: 3. CDR3 region: CASSLDLAGGTYNEQFF. CDR3 DNA: TGTGCCAGCAGCTTAGATTTAGCGGGAGGGACCTACAATGAGCAGTTCTTC.

The chain has TRBV21-1 and TRBJ1-2. TRBV21-1 is termed a pseudogene. This CDR3 has 14 residues. CDR3 protein: CASSKAPSGDGYTF. CDR3 nucleotides: TGTGCCAGCAGCAAGGCCCCCTCCGGCGATGGCTACACCTTC.

In its sample, this clone was seen a few times. The rearrangement links TRBV30 to TRBJ2-7; perhaps TRBD2 as D (5 bases). CDR3 size: 15 residues. The germline V gene encodes CDR1 GTSNPN and CDR2 SVGIG (reference sequence). The V gene lost 0 bases and the J gene lost 5 bases, with 17 bases spanning the gap. The CDR3 sequence is CAWSVTLAGWDEQYF. CDR3 coding DNA: TGTGCCTGGAGTGTAACTCTAGCTGGTTGGGACGAGCAGTACTTC.